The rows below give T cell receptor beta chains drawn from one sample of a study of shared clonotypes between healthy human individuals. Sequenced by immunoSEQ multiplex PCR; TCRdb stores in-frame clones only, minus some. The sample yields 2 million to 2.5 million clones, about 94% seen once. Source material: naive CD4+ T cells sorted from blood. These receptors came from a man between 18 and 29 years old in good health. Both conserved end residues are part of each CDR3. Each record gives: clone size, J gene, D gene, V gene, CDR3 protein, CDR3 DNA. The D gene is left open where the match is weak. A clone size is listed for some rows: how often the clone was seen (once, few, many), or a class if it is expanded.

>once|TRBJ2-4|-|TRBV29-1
CSVDGGKNIQYF
TGCAGCGTTGACGGCGGGAAAAACATTCAGTACTTC
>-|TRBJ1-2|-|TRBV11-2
CASSLAAGSGTGGYGYTF
TGTGCCAGCAGCTTAGCCGCAGGCTCGGGAACGGGGGGCTATGGCTACACCTTC
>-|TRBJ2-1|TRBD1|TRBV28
CASLGQGNIVRSYNEQFF
TGTGCCAGCTTGGGACAGGGGAATATCGTCCGCTCCTACAATGAGCAGTTCTTC
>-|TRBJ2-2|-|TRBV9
CASSMRSGGGGGELFF
TGTGCCAGCAGCATGAGGTCGGGCGGTGGAGGCGGGGAGCTGTTTTTT
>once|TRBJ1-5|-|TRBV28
CASTPTWGPYQPQHF
TGTGCCAGCACCCCCACTTGGGGCCCCTATCAGCCCCAGCATTTT
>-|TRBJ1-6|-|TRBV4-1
CASSQDLGLNSPLHF
TGCGCCAGCAGCCAAGATTTGGGGCTTAATTCACCCCTCCACTTT
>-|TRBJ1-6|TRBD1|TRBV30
CAWRYRGRDSPLHF
TGTGCCTGGAGATACAGGGGGCGGGATTCACCCCTCCACTTT
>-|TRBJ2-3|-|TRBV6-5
CASSYEDTQYF
TGTGCCAGCAGTTATGAGGATACGCAGTATTTT
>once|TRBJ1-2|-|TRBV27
CASGTGPNYGYTF
TGTGCCAGCGGAACGGGCCCCAACTATGGCTACACCTTC
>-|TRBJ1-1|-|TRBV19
CASKRQENTEAFF
TGTGCCAGTAAACGACAGGAGAACACTGAAGCTTTCTTT
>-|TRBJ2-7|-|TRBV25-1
CASSEYTGNEQYF
TGTGCCAGCAGTGAATATACGGGGAACGAGCAGTACTTC
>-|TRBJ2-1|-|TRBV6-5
CASSPQGLSYNEQFF
TGTGCCAGCAGCCCGCAGGGTTTGTCCTACAATGAGCAGTTCTTC
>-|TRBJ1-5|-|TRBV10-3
CAISGNNNQPQHF
TGTGCCATCAGTGGGAACAACAATCAGCCCCAGCATTTT
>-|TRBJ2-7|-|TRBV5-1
CASSENTGLLDYEQYF
TGCGCCAGCAGCGAAAATACAGGGTTACTTGACTACGAGCAGTACTTC
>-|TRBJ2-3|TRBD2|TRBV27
CASSWGLAGTSTDTQYF
TGTGCCAGCAGTTGGGGACTAGCGGGAACTAGCACAGATACGCAGTATTTT
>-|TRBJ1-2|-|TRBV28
CASTRPGNYGYTF
TGTGCCAGCACCCGACCAGGAAACTATGGCTACACCTTC
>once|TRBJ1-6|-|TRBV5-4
CASSPRSNNSPLHF
TGTGCCAGCAGCCCCCGATCGAATAATTCACCCCTCCACTTT
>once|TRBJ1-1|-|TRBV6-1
CASRGRTNTEAFF
TGTGCCAGCCGAGGGCGGACAAACACTGAAGCTTTCTTT
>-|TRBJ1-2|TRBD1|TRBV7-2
CASSTGQGYGYTF
TGTGCCAGCAGCACGGGACAGGGGTATGGCTACACCTTC
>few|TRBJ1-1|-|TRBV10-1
CASSPGSTEAFF
TGCGCCAGCAGCCCCGGTAGCACTGAAGCTTTCTTT
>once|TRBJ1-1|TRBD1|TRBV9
CASSITQGDLTEAFF
TGTGCCAGCAGCATTACTCAGGGGGACCTTACTGAAGCTTTCTTT
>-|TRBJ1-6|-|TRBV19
CASLSSYNSPLHF
TGTGCCAGCTTAAGCTCCTATAATTCACCCCTCCACTTT
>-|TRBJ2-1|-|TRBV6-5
CASSPLVINNEQFF
TGTGCCAGCAGTCCACTAGTAATCAACAATGAGCAGTTCTTC
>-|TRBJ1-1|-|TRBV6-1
CASRKKQDQNTEAFF
TGTGCCAGCAGGAAGAAACAGGATCAGAACACTGAAGCTTTCTTT
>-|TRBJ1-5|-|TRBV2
CASGESARGQHF
TGTGCCAGCGGAGAATCAGCGCGTGGCCAGCATTTT
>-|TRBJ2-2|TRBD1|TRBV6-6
CASCVTGGTGELFF
TGTGCCAGCTGTGTGACAGGGGGCACCGGGGAGCTGTTTTTT
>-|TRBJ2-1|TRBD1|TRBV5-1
CASRDGTGGANEQFF
TGCGCCAGCAGAGACGGGACAGGGGGTGCAAATGAGCAGTTCTTC
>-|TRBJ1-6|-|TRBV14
CASSQAQGGNSPLHF
TGTGCCAGCAGCCAAGCTCAGGGTGGCAATTCACCCCTCCACTTT
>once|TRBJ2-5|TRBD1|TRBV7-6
CASSSGTGLQETQYF
TGTGCCAGCAGCTCGGGGACAGGTCTGCAAGAGACCCAGTACTTC
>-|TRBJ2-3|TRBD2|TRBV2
CASRRREGPLSTDTQYF
TGTGCCAGCAGGAGGCGGGAGGGCCCCCTAAGCACAGATACGCAGTATTTT